The rows below give T cell receptor beta chains drawn from one sample of a study of CD8 T cells in ankylosing spondylitis. One entry per CDR3 protein results from TCRdb running MiXCR on the 5' RACE reads. This sample has about 160,000 distinct CDR3 sequences; around 8.9% occur once, and the top ten carry more than 13%. The sequenced material came from blood, either unsorted or a sorted T cell fraction (not recorded which). Receptors were obtained from a female donor with ankylosing spondylitis or in good health (not recorded which). CDR3s include the opening cysteine and the closing phenylalanine or tryptophan. D genes are given only for firm matches. Size is stated for part of the rows, as once, few or many counts, or as a class when the clone is expanded.

j_gene: TRBJ2-3
v_gene: TRBV5-1
d_gene: NA
abundance: NA
CDR3nt: TGCGCCAGCAGCGCAGAATACGGGCAGTATTTT
CDR3aa: CASSAEYGQYF

j_gene: TRBJ1-3
v_gene: TRBV7-8
d_gene: TRBD1
abundance: many
CDR3nt: TGTGCCAGCAGCTTAGGACAGGGGCTAGGAAACACCATATATTTT
CDR3aa: CASSLGQGLGNTIYF

j_gene: TRBJ2-7
v_gene: TRBV20-1
d_gene: NA
abundance: many
CDR3nt: TGCAGTGCTGCCACCCCAGTGTCGTCCTACGAGCAGTACTTC
CDR3aa: CSAATPVSSYEQYF

j_gene: TRBJ2-7
v_gene: TRBV19
d_gene: NA
abundance: few
CDR3nt: TGTGCCAGTAACCCAGCCCAGGGTTACGAGCAGTACTTC
CDR3aa: CASNPAQGYEQYF

j_gene: TRBJ2-7
v_gene: TRBV9
d_gene: NA
abundance: NA
CDR3nt: TGTGCCAGCAGCGTAACTAGCTGGTACGAGCAGTACTTC
CDR3aa: CASSVTSWYEQYF

j_gene: TRBJ1-5
v_gene: TRBV12-3/TRBV12-4
d_gene: NA
abundance: NA
CDR3nt: TGTGCCAGCAGCTGGACAGAGAGCAATCAGCCCCAGCATTTT
CDR3aa: CASSWTESNQPQHF

j_gene: TRBJ2-2
v_gene: TRBV5-1
d_gene: NA
abundance: few
CDR3nt: NA
CDR3aa: CARVPRAVRTPGSCFF

j_gene: TRBJ2-1
v_gene: TRBV27
d_gene: NA
abundance: NA
CDR3nt: TGTGCCAGCAGTATACTAGAGGGGAATGAGCAGTTCTTC
CDR3aa: CASSILEGNEQFF

j_gene: TRBJ2-7
v_gene: TRBV28
d_gene: NA
abundance: NA
CDR3nt: TGTGCCAGCAGTTATCTGTCCTACGAGCAGTACTTC
CDR3aa: CASSYLSYEQYF

j_gene: TRBJ1-2
v_gene: TRBV5-4
d_gene: NA
abundance: few
CDR3nt: TGTGCCAGCAGCTTGGGCCTAGGGCGGCCCCGGGTGGATGGCTACACCTTC
CDR3aa: CASSLGLGRPRVDGYTF

j_gene: TRBJ2-7
v_gene: TRBV7-9
d_gene: NA
abundance: NA
CDR3nt: TGTGCCAGCAGAGGGCACACCTACGAGCAGTACTTC
CDR3aa: CASRGHTYEQYF